This T cell receptor (beta chain) is from a study of blood T cell repertoires in COVID-19. Turning to the study itself: The samples span acute and convalescent COVID-19 from the United States, Italy and Spain. Sources were T cells, B-cell-depleted T cells, or PBMCs; the material itself was cDNA or gDNA.

Authors' analysis steps: Estimates of nucleated cell counts were drawn from the amplification of reference gene primers. Repertoires were generated with immunoSEQ multiplex PCR, while TCRdb's copy carries only in-frame clones and drops some. D and trimming come from the DNA, and the V and J calls and clone size come from that table. The data hold about 670,000 clones, with more than 80% observed a single time. The CDR3 contains 15 residues. The V gene lost 5 bases and the J gene lost 1 base, with 12 bases spanning the gap. Germline CDR1 is SGHTA and CDR2 is FQGTGA. V usage is TRBV7-3 and J usage is TRBJ2-1, with D perhaps matching TRBD2 (5 bases). The origin of this receptor is a woman aged 18-30 years with acute or convalescent COVID-19. Material: peripheral blood. Here the CDR3 reads CASSPELVSYNEQFF. The DNA of the CDR3 is TGTGCCAGCAGCCCTGAACTAGTTTCCTACAATGAGCAGTTCTTC.